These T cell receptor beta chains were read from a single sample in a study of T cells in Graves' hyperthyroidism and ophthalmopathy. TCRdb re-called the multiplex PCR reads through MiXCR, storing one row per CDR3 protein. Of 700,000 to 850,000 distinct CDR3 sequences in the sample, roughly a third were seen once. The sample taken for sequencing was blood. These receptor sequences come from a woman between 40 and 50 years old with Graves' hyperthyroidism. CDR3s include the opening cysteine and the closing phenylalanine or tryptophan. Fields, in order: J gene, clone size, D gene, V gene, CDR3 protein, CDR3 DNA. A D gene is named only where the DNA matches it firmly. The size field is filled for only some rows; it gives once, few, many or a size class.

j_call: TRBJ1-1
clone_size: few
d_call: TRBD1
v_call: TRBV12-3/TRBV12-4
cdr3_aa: CASSFQGAPITEAFF
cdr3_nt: TGTGCCAGCAGTTTTCAGGGGGCGCCGATCACTGAAGCTTTCTTT

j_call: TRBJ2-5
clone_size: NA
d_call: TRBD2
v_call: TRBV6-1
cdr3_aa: CASRKLPGLPWETQYF
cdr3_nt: TGTGCCAGCAGGAAACTACCGGGACTACCTTGGGAGACCCAGTACTTC

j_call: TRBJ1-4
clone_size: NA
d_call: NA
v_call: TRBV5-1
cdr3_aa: CASSLDGQSNEKLFF
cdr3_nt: TGCGCCAGCAGCTTGGATGGTCAGAGTAATGAAAAACTGTTTTTT

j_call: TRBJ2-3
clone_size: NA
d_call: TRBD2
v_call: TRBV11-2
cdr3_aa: CASSPSGRAYDTQYF
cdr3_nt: TGTGCCAGCAGTCCTAGCGGGAGGGCCTACGATACGCAGTATTTT

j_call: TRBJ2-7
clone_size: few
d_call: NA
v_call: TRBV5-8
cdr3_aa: CASSLYQGEQYF
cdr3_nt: TGTGCCAGCAGCTTGTACCAGGGTGAGCAGTACTTC

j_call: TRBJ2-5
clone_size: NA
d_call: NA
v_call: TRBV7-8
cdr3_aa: CASSLAIGKETQYF
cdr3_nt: TGTGCCAGCAGCTTAGCCATCGGGAAAGAGACCCAGTACTTC

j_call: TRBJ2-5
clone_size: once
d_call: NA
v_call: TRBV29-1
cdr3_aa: CSASSLRGGREETQYF
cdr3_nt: TGCAGCGCCAGCAGCTTGAGAGGAGGTAGGGAAGAGACCCAGTACTTC

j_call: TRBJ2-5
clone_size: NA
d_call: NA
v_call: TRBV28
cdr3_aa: CASMSLGETQYF
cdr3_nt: TGTGCCAGCATGTCGTTGGGGGAGACCCAGTACTTC

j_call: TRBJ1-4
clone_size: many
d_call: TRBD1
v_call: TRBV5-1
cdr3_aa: CASSTGQGDEKLFF
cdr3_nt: TGCGCCAGCAGCACCGGACAGGGTGATGAAAAACTGTTTTTT

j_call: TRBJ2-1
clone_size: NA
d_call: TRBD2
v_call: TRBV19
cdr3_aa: CASSLLAGASRNEQFF
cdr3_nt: TGTGCCAGTAGTTTACTAGCGGGGGCATCACGGAATGAGCAGTTCTTC

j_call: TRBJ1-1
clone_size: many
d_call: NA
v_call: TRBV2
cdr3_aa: CASKDDRNTEAFF
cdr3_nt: TGTGCCAGCAAGGATGACAGGAACACTGAAGCTTTCTTT

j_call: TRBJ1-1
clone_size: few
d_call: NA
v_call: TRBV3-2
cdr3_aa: CASSQRTGRFAEAFF
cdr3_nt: TGTGCCAGCAGCCAAAGAACAGGGCGGTTCGCTGAAGCTTTCTTT

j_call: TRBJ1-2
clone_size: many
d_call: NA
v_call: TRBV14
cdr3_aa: CASSQGTSGDGYTF
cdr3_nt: TGTGCCAGCAGCCAGGGCACCTCCGGCGATGGCTACACCTTC

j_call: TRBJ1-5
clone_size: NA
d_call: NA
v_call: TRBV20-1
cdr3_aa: CSARVLAENEHF
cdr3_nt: TGCAGTGCGAGAGTACTAGCGGAGAATGAGCATTTT

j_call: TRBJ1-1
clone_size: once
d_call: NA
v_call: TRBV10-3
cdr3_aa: CAIRKEQQDTEAFF
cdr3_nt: TGTGCCATCAGGAAAGAGCAGCAGGACACTGAAGCTTTCTTT

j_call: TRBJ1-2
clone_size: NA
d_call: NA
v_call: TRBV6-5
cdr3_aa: CASKPQVLPRDGYTF
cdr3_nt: TGTGCCAGCAAACCCCAGGTGCTCCCTCGGGATGGCTACACCTTC

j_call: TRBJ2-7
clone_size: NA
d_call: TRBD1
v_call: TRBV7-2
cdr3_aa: CASSTTGGRSEQYF
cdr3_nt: TGCGCCAGCAGCACCACAGGGGGCAGGTCCGAGCAGTACTTC

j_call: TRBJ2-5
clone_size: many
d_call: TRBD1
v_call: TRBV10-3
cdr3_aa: CASGETGGGETQYF
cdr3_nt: TGTGCCAGCGGGGAGACAGGGGGCGGAGAGACCCAGTACTTC

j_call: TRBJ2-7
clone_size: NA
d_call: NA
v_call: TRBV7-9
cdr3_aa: CASSSGQTGEQYF
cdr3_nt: TGTGCCAGCAGCTCTGGACAGACGGGCGAGCAGTACTTC

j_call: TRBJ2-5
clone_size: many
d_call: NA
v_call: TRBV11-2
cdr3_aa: CASSLGLRDGGETQYF
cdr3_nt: TGTGCCAGCAGCTTAGGGTTGAGGGACGGTGGTGAGACCCAGTACTTC

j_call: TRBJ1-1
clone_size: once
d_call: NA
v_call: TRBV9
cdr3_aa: CASSVEGTGGGMNTEAFF
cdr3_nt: TGTGCCAGCAGCGTAGAGGGGACGGGGGGAGGCATGAACACTGAAGCTTTCTTT

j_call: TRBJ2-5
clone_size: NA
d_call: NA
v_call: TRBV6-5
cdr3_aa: CASRSGLDGETQYF
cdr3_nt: TGTGCCAGCAGATCGGGCCTAGACGGGGAGACCCAGTACTTC

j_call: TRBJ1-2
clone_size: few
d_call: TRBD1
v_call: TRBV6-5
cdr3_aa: CAIGQGADGYTF
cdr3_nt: TGTGCCATCGGACAGGGGGCCGATGGCTACACCTTC

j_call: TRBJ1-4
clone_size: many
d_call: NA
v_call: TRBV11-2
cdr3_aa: CASSTVWGGEKLFF
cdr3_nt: TGTGCCAGCAGCACCGTATGGGGAGGTGAAAAACTGTTTTTT

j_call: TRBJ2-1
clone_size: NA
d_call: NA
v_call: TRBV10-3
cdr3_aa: CAVSAGRNEQFF
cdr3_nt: TGTGCCGTTAGCGCGGGTCGCAATGAGCAGTTCTTC

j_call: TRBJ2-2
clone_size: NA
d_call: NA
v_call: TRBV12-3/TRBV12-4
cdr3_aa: CASSLRGRQTLGELFF
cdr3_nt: TGTGCCAGCAGTTTAAGGGGGAGACAGACACTAGGGGAGCTGTTTTTT

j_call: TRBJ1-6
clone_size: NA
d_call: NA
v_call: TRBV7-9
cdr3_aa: CASSLGDTWNNSPLHF
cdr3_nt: TGTGCCAGCAGCTTAGGGGACACCTGGAATAATTCACCCCTCCACTTT

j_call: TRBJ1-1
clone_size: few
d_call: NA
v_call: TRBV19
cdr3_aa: CASSIAYPDTEAFF
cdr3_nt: TGTGCCAGTAGTATTGCGTACCCGGACACTGAAGCTTTCTTT

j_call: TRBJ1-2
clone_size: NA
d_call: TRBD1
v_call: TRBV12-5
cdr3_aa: CASGLKRGTGHRYSYTF
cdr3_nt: TGTGCTAGTGGTTTGAAGAGGGGGACAGGGCATCGCTATAGCTACACCTTC

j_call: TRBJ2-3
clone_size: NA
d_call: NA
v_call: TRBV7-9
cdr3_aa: CASSLTLASYDTDTQYF
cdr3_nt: TGTGCCAGCAGCCTGACCCTAGCCTCTTACGACACAGATACGCAGTATTTT

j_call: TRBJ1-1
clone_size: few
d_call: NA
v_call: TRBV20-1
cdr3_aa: CSARDPIGPEAFF
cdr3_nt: TGCAGTGCTAGAGACCCCATCGGCCCCGAAGCTTTCTTT

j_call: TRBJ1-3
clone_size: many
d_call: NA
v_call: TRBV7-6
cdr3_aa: CASSFSGTGNTIYF
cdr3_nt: TGTGCCAGCAGCTTCTCGGGGACCGGAAACACCATATATTTT

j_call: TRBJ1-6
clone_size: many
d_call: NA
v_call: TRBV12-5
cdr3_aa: CASGLVPTGNSPLHF
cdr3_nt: TGTGCTAGTGGTTTGGTCCCAACTGGGAATTCACCCCTCCACTTT

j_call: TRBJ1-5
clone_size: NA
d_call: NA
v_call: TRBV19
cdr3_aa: CASSIRGGSGQPQHF
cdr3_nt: TGTGCCAGTAGTATCCGCGGGGGATCGGGTCAGCCCCAGCATTTT

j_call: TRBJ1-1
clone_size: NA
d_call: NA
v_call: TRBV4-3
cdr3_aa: CASSQDHLYTMLNTEAFF
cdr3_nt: TGCGCCAGCAGCCAAGATCACCTCTACACAATGCTGAACACTGAAGCTTTCTTT

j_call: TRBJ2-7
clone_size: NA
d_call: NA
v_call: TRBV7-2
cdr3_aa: CASSLDPPGEQYF
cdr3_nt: TGTGCCAGCAGCTTGGATCCGCCGGGCGAGCAGTACTTC

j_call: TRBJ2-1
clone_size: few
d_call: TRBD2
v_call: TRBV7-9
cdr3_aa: CASSPTSGRVGEQFF
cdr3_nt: TGTGCCAGCAGCCCGACTAGCGGGAGGGTGGGTGAGCAGTTCTTC

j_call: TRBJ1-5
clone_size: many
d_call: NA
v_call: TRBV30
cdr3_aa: CAWSIGKGQPQHF
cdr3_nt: TGTGCCTGGAGCATAGGGAAAGGTCAGCCCCAGCATTTT

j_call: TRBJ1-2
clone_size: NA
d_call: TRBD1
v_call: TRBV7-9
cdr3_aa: CASSRGQGIPYGYTF
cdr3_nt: TGTGCCAGCAGTCGCGGACAGGGGATTCCGTATGGCTACACCTTC

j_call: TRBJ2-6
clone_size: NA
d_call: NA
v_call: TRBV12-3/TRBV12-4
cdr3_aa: CASSQRWPGVGGANVLTF
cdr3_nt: TGTGCCAGCAGCCAACGGTGGCCTGGGGTCGGCGGGGCCAACGTCCTGACTTTC

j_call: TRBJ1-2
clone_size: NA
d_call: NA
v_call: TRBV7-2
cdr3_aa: CASSPNQGGYGYTF
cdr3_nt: TGTGCCAGCAGCCCAAACCAGGGAGGGTATGGCTACACCTTC

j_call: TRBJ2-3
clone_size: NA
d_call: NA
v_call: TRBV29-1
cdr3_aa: CSVVSGGPDTQYF
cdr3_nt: TGCAGCGTTGTTAGTGGGGGCCCAGATACGCAGTATTTT

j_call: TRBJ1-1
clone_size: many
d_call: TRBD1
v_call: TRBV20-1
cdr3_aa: CSGLQGSLTEAFF
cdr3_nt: TGCAGTGGGTTACAGGGGAGCCTTACTGAAGCTTTCTTT

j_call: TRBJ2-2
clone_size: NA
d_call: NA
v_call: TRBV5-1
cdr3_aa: CASSLEGYGGELFF
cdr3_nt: TGCGCCAGCAGCTTGGAAGGCTATGGCGGGGAGCTGTTTTTT